This passage covers 4 T cell receptor beta chains from one sample sequenced in a study of post-analysis software for immune sequencing data. Findings and limits, study-wide: When patients were compared with controls, about 5 TRBV segments were more frequent, TRBV5-6, TRBV5-1 and TRBV20-1 among them.

The antigens for these receptors are not known. Unique molecular identifiers were present in the TCR beta cDNA libraries. TCRdb independently ran MiXCR on the PCR reads; one entry per CDR3 protein. The sample consists of about 540,000 distinct CDR3 sequences, roughly 34% of them appearing once. The material sequenced was blood. The receptors here all came from a girl aged 2-17 years with multiple sclerosis.

Only a few counts were recorded for this clonotype. The CDR3 here is CSAAGLRGGNFEQYF. Here the CDR3 DNA reads TGCAGTGCTGCCGGGCTCAGGGGGGGGAATTTCGAGCAGTACTTC. V and J are TRBV20-1 and TRBJ2-7; D is perhaps TRBD1 or TRBD2 (7 bases each). Trimming shortened V by 5 bases and J by 6 bases, and 23 bases separated the two germline ends. CDR1 and CDR2 (germline): DFQATT, SNEGSKA (reference sequence). CDR3 length: 15 residues.

This clonotype has more than one count but fewer than ten. The V gene is TRBV13, the J gene TRBJ1-4; weak D call: TRBD1 (6 bases). This CDR3 has 14 residues. Germline V lookup: CDR1 PRHDT, CDR2 FYEKMQ (reference sequence). Trimming removed 5 bases from V and 4 bases from J, with 11 bases in between. The CDR3 reads CASSTRGGNEKLFF. The DNA of the CDR3 is TGTGCCAGCAGCACCAGGGGAGGTAATGAAAAACTGTTTTTT.

V is TRBV20-1 and J is TRBJ2-7; TRBD2 matches at 11 bases. V was clipped by 1 base and J by 2 bases; unmatched bases: 4. Germline CDR1 and CDR2: DFQATT and SNEGSKA (reference sequence). The CDR3 length is 15 residues. The CDR3 region is CSARGGSGGAYEQYF. In DNA, the CDR3 is TGCAGTGCTAGAGGCGGTAGCGGGGGGGCCTACGAGCAGTACTTC.

The chain is built from TRBV10-2 and TRBJ2-1, with 7 bases identical to TRBD2. The J segment lost 4 bases and the V segment lost 10 bases, leaving 7 bases of the junction unmatched. This CDR3 has 13 amino acids. Germline loops: CDR1 WSHSY, CDR2 SAAADI. The CDR3 spells CATLAGVYNEQFF. The CDR3 DNA follows: TGCGCCACCCTCGCGGGGGTTTACAATGAGCAGTTCTTC.